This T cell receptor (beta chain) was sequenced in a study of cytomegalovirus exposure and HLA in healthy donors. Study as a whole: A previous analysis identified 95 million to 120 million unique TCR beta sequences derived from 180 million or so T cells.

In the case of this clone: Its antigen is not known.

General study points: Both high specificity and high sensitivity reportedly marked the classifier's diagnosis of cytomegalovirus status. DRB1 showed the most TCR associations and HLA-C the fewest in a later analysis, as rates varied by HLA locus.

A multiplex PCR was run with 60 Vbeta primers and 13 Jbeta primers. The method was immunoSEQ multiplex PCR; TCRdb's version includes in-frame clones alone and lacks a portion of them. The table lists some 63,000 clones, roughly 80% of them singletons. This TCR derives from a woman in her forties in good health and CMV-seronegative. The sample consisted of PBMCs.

The DNA of the CDR3 is TGTGCCATCAGTGAGTCAACGGCGGCGGGGAACACTGAAGCTTTCTTT. This gives the protein CAISESTAAGNTEAFF. The chain joins TRBV10-3 to TRBJ1-1; D is unclear. Germline lookup yields CDR1 ENHRY and CDR2 SYGVKD. Trimming took 0 bases from V and 1 from J, leaving 12 bases between them. The CDR3 totals 16 residues.